This TCR beta chain was found in a study of T cell repertoires in cytomegalovirus infection. The J segment lost 1 base and the V segment lost 3 bases, leaving 10 bases of the junction unmatched. CDR3 length: 17 amino acids. CDR1 is MNHEY, CDR2 SMNVEV, per germline (reference sequence). TCRdb re-called the reads with MiXCR, one entry per CDR3 protein. The sample shows some 320,000 distinct CDR3 sequences, approximately 32% of them seen only once. Note on this clonotype: Antigen specificity is unknown.

This chain uses TRBV27 with TRBJ2-3; 7 positions agree with TRBD2. The sequences come from cultured PBMCs, collected from culture after CMV antigen stimulation. This receptor was taken from a human donor in good health (CMV status not recorded). Some clones in this sample may be carry-over from other donors' samples. The CDR3 bases are TGTGCCAGCAGTTTTCTCTTCACTAGCGATGGCACAGATACGCAGTATTTT. It codes for CASSFLFTSDGTDTQYF.